This is a list of T cell receptor beta chains from one sample in a study of T cell changes during pregnancy in multiple sclerosis. This table comes from immunoSEQ multiplex PCR, and its TCRdb copy is limited to in-frame clones, with some not included. There are about 45,000 clones in the sample; approximately 96% occur only once, and 0.89% lies in the top ten. Sequenced here: peripheral blood, sampled in the second trimester of pregnancy. The receptors originated from a female donor with multiple sclerosis, enrolled in a pregnancy study. CDR3s include the opening cysteine and the closing phenylalanine or tryptophan. A D gene is named only where the DNA matches it firmly. Part of the rows lack a size; the others show once, few, many or a class for expanded clones.

.,TRBV7-9,TRBJ1-3,.,CASSLGSVTGNTIYF,TGTGCCAGCAGCTTGGGGAGTGTTACTGGAAACACCATATATTTT
TRBD1,TRBV29-1,TRBJ1-2,.,CSVVPYGGGGYGYTF,TGCAGCGTTGTCCCCTATGGAGGGGGCGGCTATGGCTACACCTTC
.,TRBV6-6,TRBJ1-2,.,CASSPGTRQYGYTF,TGTGCCAGCAGTCCCGGGACACGCCAATATGGCTACACCTTC
.,TRBV29-1,TRBJ2-1,.,CSVEDNPTGYEQFF,TGCAGCGTTGAAGATAACCCTACGGGGTATGAGCAGTTCTTC
TRBD2,TRBV4-1,TRBJ2-1,.,CASSQDGLAGGVQFF,TGCGCCAGCAGCCAAGATGGGCTAGCGGGAGGAGTACAGTTCTTC
TRBD2,TRBV5-1,TRBJ2-1,.,CASSYLAGGDYEQFF,TGCGCCAGCAGCTATCTAGCGGGAGGGGACTATGAGCAGTTCTTC
.,TRBV2,TRBJ2-7,.,CASSERGRRGGYEQYF,TGTGCCAGCAGTGAAAGGGGGCGCAGGGGAGGCTACGAGCAGTACTTC
.,TRBV10-3,TRBJ2-7,.,CAIRGTQGSFGQYF,TGTGCCATCAGGGGAACTCAGGGAAGTTTTGGGCAGTACTTC
.,TRBV15,TRBJ1-4,once,CATSRAHNEKLFF,TGTGCCACCAGCAGAGCCCATAATGAAAAACTGTTTTTT
TRBD1,TRBV30,TRBJ2-3,.,CAWSLKGAIRTQYF,TGTGCCTGGAGTCTAAAGGGGGCCATTCGTACGCAGTATTTT
.,TRBV14,TRBJ1-1,.,CASSRDINTEAFF,TGTGCCAGCAGCCGGGACATAAACACTGAAGCTTTCTTT
.,TRBV11-2,TRBJ2-7,.,CASSSRRLARSSYEQYF,TGTGCCAGCAGCTCGAGACGTCTAGCGAGGAGCTCCTACGAGCAGTACTTC
TRBD1,TRBV11-2,TRBJ2-1,.,CASSLIPGQGNEQFF,TGTGCCAGCAGCTTAATACCGGGACAGGGAAATGAGCAGTTCTTC
.,TRBV21-1,TRBJ2-5,once,CASSKAGSGNQETQYF,TGTGCCAGCAGCAAAGCGGGCAGCGGGAACCAAGAGACCCAGTACTTC
.,TRBV18,TRBJ2-3,.,CASSPLGLGYSTDTQYF,TGTGCCAGCTCACCCTTGGGACTCGGGTATAGCACAGATACGCAGTATTTT
TRBD2,TRBV11-2,TRBJ2-7,.,CASSLNSGRANEQYF,TGTGCCAGCAGCTTAAATAGCGGGAGGGCCAACGAGCAGTACTTC
TRBD1,TRBV5-1,TRBJ2-2,.,CASSLGTGNTGELFF,TGCGCCAGCAGCTTGGGGACAGGGAACACCGGGGAGCTGTTTTTT
.,TRBV5-1,TRBJ2-1,.,CASSLGLPRGEQFF,TGCGCCAGCAGCTTGGGACTCCCCCGGGGGGAGCAGTTCTTC
TRBD2,TRBV18,TRBJ2-1,.,CASSPRRESNNEQFF,TGTGCCAGCTCACCACGGCGGGAGTCGAACAATGAGCAGTTCTTC
.,TRBV5-1,TRBJ1-1,.,CASSLSGSPNTEAFF,TGCGCCAGCAGCTTGTCGGGGAGTCCGAACACTGAAGCTTTCTTT
.,TRBV7-2,TRBJ1-1,.,CASSLSPTYVPGDTEAFF,TGTGCCAGCAGCTTATCCCCAACTTACGTCCCGGGGGACACTGAAGCTTTCTTT
.,TRBV2,TRBJ1-5,once,CASSEYADQPQHF,TGTGCCAGCAGTGAATACGCGGATCAGCCCCAGCATTTT
.,TRBV28,TRBJ1-1,.,CASSLVSGGAGAFF,TGTGCCAGCAGTTTAGTATCGGGGGGCGCGGGAGCTTTCTTT
.,TRBV27,TRBJ1-5,.,CASSSGSSQHF,TGTGCCAGCAGTTCCGGGTCGTCCCAGCATTTT
.,TRBV27,TRBJ1-4,.,CASSLGREGATNEKLFF,TGTGCCAGCAGTTTAGGCAGGGAGGGGGCAACTAATGAAAAACTGTTTTTT
TRBD1,TRBV28,TRBJ1-1,.,CASRESGTGKGNTEAFF,TGTGCCAGCAGGGAATCCGGGACAGGGAAAGGGAACACTGAAGCTTTCTTT
TRBD1,TRBV4-1,TRBJ1-6,once,CASSRDRDSYNSPLHF,TGCGCCAGCAGCCGGGACAGGGACTCCTATAATTCACCCCTCCACTTT
.,TRBV5-8,TRBJ2-7,.,CASSFPIYRRGIGQYF,TGTGCCAGCAGCTTCCCGATATATAGACGGGGGATAGGGCAGTACTTC
.,TRBV7-2,TRBJ1-1,once,CASSFRGNTEAFF,TGTGCCAGCAGCTTTCGAGGGAACACTGAAGCTTTCTTT
TRBD1,TRBV2,TRBJ1-3,.,CASSDEQGVLFSGNTIYF,TGTGCCAGCAGTGATGAACAGGGGGTCCTCTTCTCTGGAAACACCATATATTTT
.,TRBV18,TRBJ2-3,.,CASSEYVASTTDTQYF,TGTGCCAGCTCGGAGTATGTAGCCAGCACCACAGATACGCAGTATTTT
.,TRBV2,TRBJ2-5,.,CASSRNRETQYF,TGTGCCAGCAGCCGAAACCGGGAGACCCAGTACTTC
TRBD1,TRBV30,TRBJ2-2,.,CAYYRGTSNTGELFF,TGTGCCTACTACAGGGGCACCTCGAACACCGGGGAGCTGTTTTTT
.,TRBV19,TRBJ1-1,.,CASSITDTEAFF,TGTGCCAGTAGTATTACGGACACTGAAGCTTTCTTT
TRBD2,TRBV6-5,TRBJ2-1,.,CASSYGLAQFF,TGTGCCAGCAGTTACGGACTAGCACAGTTCTTC
.,TRBV7-2,TRBJ2-7,.,CASSPPPVHEQYF,TGTGCCAGCAGCCCCCCCCCGGTACACGAGCAGTACTTC
.,TRBV18,TRBJ2-1,.,CASSLHGGALNEQFF,TGTGCCAGCTCACTCCATGGGGGGGCCTTGAATGAGCAGTTCTTC
.,TRBV4-3,TRBJ1-3,.,CASSQGDTSGNTIYF,TGCGCCAGCAGCCAAGGAGACACGTCAGGAAACACCATATATTTT
TRBD1,TRBV19,TRBJ2-7,.,CASRNTGTGQNEQYF,TGTGCCAGTAGAAACACCGGGACAGGGCAAAACGAGCAGTACTTC
TRBD1,TRBV9,TRBJ2-5,.,CASSAGLQGDQETQYF,TGTGCCAGCAGCGCGGGGTTACAGGGGGATCAAGAGACCCAGTACTTC
.,TRBV4-1,TRBJ2-2,.,CASSQEKGVAGELFF,TGCGCCAGCAGCCAAGAAAAAGGGGTTGCCGGGGAGCTGTTTTTT
TRBD2,TRBV2,TRBJ2-1,once,CASRNSGIYNEQFF,TGTGCCAGCAGGAATAGCGGGATATACAATGAGCAGTTCTTC
TRBD1,TRBV5-4,TRBJ2-6,.,CASSVPGGAGANVLTF,TGTGCCAGCAGCGTACCAGGGGGCGCTGGGGCCAACGTCCTGACTTTC
TRBD2,TRBV28,TRBJ2-4,.,CASSLPLGLAGALAKNIQYF,TGTGCCAGCAGTTTACCCCTGGGACTAGCGGGAGCACTAGCCAAAAACATTCAGTACTTC
.,TRBV7-2,TRBJ2-1,.,CASSLTPGTLRNEQFF,TGTGCCAGCAGCTTGACTCCCGGGACTCTAAGAAATGAGCAGTTCTTC
.,TRBV6-5,TRBJ1-4,.,CASSYSFTATNEKLFF,TGTGCCAGCAGTTACTCGTTCACAGCAACTAATGAAAAACTGTTTTTT
.,TRBV6-5,TRBJ1-2,.,CASSYSLSGSDGYTF,TGTGCCAGCAGTTACTCATTATCGGGAAGCGATGGCTACACCTTC
.,TRBV15,TRBJ1-3,.,CATSTGLSGNTIYF,TGTGCCACCAGCACAGGGTTGTCTGGAAACACCATATATTTT
TRBD2,TRBV4-2,TRBJ2-1,.,CASSQDGLAANNEQFF,TGTGCCAGCAGCCAAGATGGACTAGCGGCAAACAATGAGCAGTTCTTC
.,TRBV28,TRBJ2-1,.,CASSFSSDAYNEQFF,TGTGCCAGCAGTTTTAGTAGCGATGCCTACAATGAGCAGTTCTTC
TRBD2,TRBV19,TRBJ2-1,.,CASSPLTSGGPGEQFF,TGTGCCAGTAGTCCACTGACTAGCGGGGGTCCGGGTGAGCAGTTCTTC
.,TRBV7-9,TRBJ2-5,.,CASSLAGDQETQYF,TGTGCCAGCAGCCTAGCCGGAGACCAAGAGACCCAGTACTTC
TRBD2,TRBV7-2,TRBJ2-2,.,CASSRGLAGPGELFF,TGTGCCAGCAGCCGTGGACTAGCGGGGCCCGGGGAGCTGTTTTTT
TRBD1,TRBV19,TRBJ1-1,.,CASRGPGTGNTEAFF,TGTGCCAGTAGGGGTCCCGGGACAGGGAACACTGAAGCTTTCTTT